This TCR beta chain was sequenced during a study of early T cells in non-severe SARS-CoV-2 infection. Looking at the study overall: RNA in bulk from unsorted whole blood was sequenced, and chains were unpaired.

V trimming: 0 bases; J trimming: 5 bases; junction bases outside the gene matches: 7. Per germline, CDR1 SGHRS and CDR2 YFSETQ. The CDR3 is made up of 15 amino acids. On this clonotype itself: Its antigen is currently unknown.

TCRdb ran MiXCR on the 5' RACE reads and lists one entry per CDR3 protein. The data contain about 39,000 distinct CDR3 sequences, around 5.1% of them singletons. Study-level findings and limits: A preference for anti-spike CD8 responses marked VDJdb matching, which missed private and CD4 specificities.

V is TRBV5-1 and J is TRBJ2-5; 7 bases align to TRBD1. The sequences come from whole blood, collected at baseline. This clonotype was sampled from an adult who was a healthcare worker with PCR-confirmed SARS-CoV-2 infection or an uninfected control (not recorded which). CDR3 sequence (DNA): TGCGCCAGCAGCTTGGAAAACAGGGGCGAGGAGACCCAGTACTTC. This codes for CASSLENRGEETQYF.